This passage covers 23 T cell receptor beta chains from one sample sequenced in a study of cytomegalovirus exposure and HLA in healthy donors. Primers for the PCR totalled 60 Vbeta and 13 Jbeta. The repertoire was sequenced with immunoSEQ multiplex PCR; TCRdb's copy has only in-frame clones and lacks some. The sample carries over 150,000 clones, 70% to 80% recorded once. The source material was PBMCs. Source of these receptors: a man in his thirties or forties in good health and CMV-seropositive.

The chain uses TRBV30 and TRBJ1-1; no reliable D call. The V gene's germline CDR1 is GTSNPN and CDR2 SVGIG (reference sequence). Trimming stripped 3 bases from V and 5 bases from J, with 13 bases between. This CDR3 has 13 amino acids. As DNA, the CDR3 is TGTGCCTGGAGCGTTTCGAGGGAAACTGAAGCTTTCTTT. As protein: CAWSVSRETEAFF.

This clone came up once. V and J are TRBV5-1 and TRBJ2-5; 8 positions match TRBD1. The CDR3 totals 13 residues. CDR1 SGHRS and CDR2 YFSETQ come from the germline V gene. Losses at the gene ends were 7 bases for V and 3 bases for J; bases not matched to a gene: 5. The DNA for the CDR3 is TGCGCCAGCGGACCGACAGGGGAAGAGACCCAGTACTTC. Its protein is CASGPTGEETQYF.

This chain uses TRBV6-1 with TRBJ1-2, with D maybe TRBD1 (6 bases). The CDR3 sequence is 14 residues long. The germline V gene encodes CDR1 MNHNS and CDR2 SASEGT. Trimming stripped 5 bases from V and 4 bases from J, with 14 bases between. CDR3 bases: TGTGCCAGCAGTTTACGGACAGTGAGCTATGGCTACACCTTC. Translating gives CASSLRTVSYGYTF.

The V gene is TRBV7-6, the J gene TRBJ2-1; D is ambiguous. From germline, CDR1 is SGHVS and CDR2 FNYEAQ. The V end was cut by 4 bases, the J end by 3 bases, with 16 bases between. CDR3 length: 16 amino acids. Here the CDR3 reads CASSSSLRKSYNEQFF. CDR3 in DNA: TGTGCCAGCAGCTCCTCCCTGCGGAAAAGCTACAATGAGCAGTTCTTC.

This chain connects TRBV10-3 to TRBJ2-7, with TRBD1 matching 12 bases. The germline V gene encodes CDR1 ENHRY and CDR2 SYGVKD. The CDR3 totals 16 residues. After removal of 5 bases from V and 5 bases from J, the junction contained 10 bases not matched to a gene. Here the CDR3 reads CAISPPVGTGGNEQYF. As DNA, the CDR3 is TGTGCCATCAGTCCGCCGGTGGGGACAGGGGGCAACGAGCAGTACTTC.

The chain is built from TRBV28 and TRBJ1-2; D not resolved. Germline assignment: CDR1 MDHEN and CDR2 SYDVKM. The CDR3 loop spans 14 amino acids. The ends were cut back, 7 bases at V and 5 bases at J, with 17 bases in the middle. The DNA for the CDR3 is TGTGCCAGCACCCTCCCCCGACCCGGGTATGGCTACACCTTC. It translates to CASTLPRPGYGYTF.

The V and J genes are TRBV30 and TRBJ2-5; D uncertain. Germline V lookup: CDR1 GTSNPN, CDR2 SVGIG (reference sequence). Trimming shortened V by 1 base and J by 2 bases, and 8 bases separated the two germline ends. The CDR3 contains 13 residues. CDR3 region: CAWSELAQETQYF. The CDR3 region has the DNA TGTGCCTGGAGTGAGTTAGCACAAGAGACCCAGTACTTC.

The genes are TRBV2 and TRBJ1-5, with D possibly matching TRBD1 (5 bases). The V end lost 1 base, the J end lost 6 bases, and 10 bases lay between the germline ends. Germline V gene lookup returns CDR1 SNHLY and CDR2 FYNNEI. The CDR3 loop spans 14 amino acids. CDR3: CASSEGGGAQPQHF. In DNA, the CDR3 is TGTGCCAGCAGTGAAGGGGGGGGAGCTCAGCCCCAGCATTTT.

The rearrangement uses TRBV18 and TRBJ2-5; D is undetermined. CDR1 and CDR2 (germline): KGHSH, LQKENI. The CDR3 covers 14 residues. Trimming stripped 3 bases from V and 0 bases from J, with 8 bases between. The CDR3 DNA is TGTGCCAGCTCACCCCCTAGTTACCAAGAGACCCAGTACTTC. It codes for CASSPPSYQETQYF. Complete variable domain (other parts from reference TRBV18 and TRBJ2-5): NAGVMQNPRHLVRRRGQEARLRCSPMKGHSHVYWYRQLPEEGLKFMVYLQKENIIDESGMPKERFSAEFPKEGPSILRIQQVVRGDSAAYFCASSPPSYQETQYFGPGTRLLVL.

CDR3 DNA: TGTGCCAGCAGCTTAGGAGTGAACAGGGGGTATCGGTACGAGCAGTACTTC. Translating gives CASSLGVNRGYRYEQYF. The chain is built from TRBV13 and TRBJ2-7, with 8 bases fitting TRBD1. Germline loops: CDR1 PRHDT, CDR2 FYEKMQ (reference sequence). This CDR3 region has 17 residues. The ends lost 0 bases at V and 4 bases at J; junction bases unmatched: 11.

The V and J genes are TRBV7-9 and TRBJ2-3; 7 bases are shared with TRBD2. The CDR3 is 15 amino acids. The ends lost 0 bases at V and 2 bases at J; junction bases unmatched: 2. CDR1 is SEHNR, CDR2 FQNEAQ, per germline (reference sequence). For the CDR3, the DNA is TGTGCCAGCAGCTTAGCGGGAGGGGCCACAGATACGCAGTATTTT. Translating gives CASSLAGGATDTQYF.

The chain recombines TRBV30 with TRBJ2-1, with 11 positions matching TRBD2. V gave up 3 bases and J gave up 2 bases; unmatched junction bases: 12. The CDR3 loop spans 18 amino acids. Per germline, CDR1 GTSNPN and CDR2 SVGIG (reference sequence). Here the CDR3 reads CAWRSLAGGFGPYNEQFF. CDR3 nucleotide sequence: TGTGCCTGGAGGTCGCTAGCGGGGGGTTTCGGCCCCTACAATGAGCAGTTCTTC.

This chain's CDR3 is CASSLNSNLYEQYF. The CDR3 nucleotides are TGTGCCAGCAGCTTAAACAGCAATCTCTACGAGCAGTACTTC. V is TRBV7-9 and J is TRBJ2-7; D gene unclear. Germline V gene lookup returns CDR1 SEHNR and CDR2 FQNEAQ (reference sequence). CDR3 length equals 14 residues. The V gene lost 2 bases and the J gene lost 3 bases, with 11 bases spanning the gap.

The chain is built from TRBV5-8 and TRBJ1-4, with TRBD1 matching 9 bases. V was pared by 4 bases and J by 8 bases, with 6 bases of the junction left unmatched. The germline V gene has CDR1 SGHTS and CDR2 YDEGEE. CDR3 size: 14 residues. CDR3 sequence: CASSRGQGKEKLFF. The CDR3 DNA reads as TGTGCCAGCAGCCGTGGACAGGGGAAAGAAAAACTGTTTTTT.

This sequence joins TRBV4-1 and TRBJ2-5, with 11 bases aligning to TRBD1. This CDR3 is built from 15 residues. V was pared by 1 base and J by 4 bases, with 2 bases of the junction left unmatched. Per the germline V gene, CDR1 is MGHRA and CDR2 is YSYEKL. CDR3 loop: CASSQVGTGGETQYF. The CDR3 DNA is TGCGCCAGCAGCCAAGTAGGGACAGGGGGAGAGACCCAGTACTTC.

With respect to this clone: The junction shows a germline mismatch at one end, possibly a read error. This chain uses TRBV5-4 with TRBJ2-1; no clear D gene. Germline V gives CDR1 SGHNT, CDR2 YYREEE (reference sequence). This CDR3 has 13 amino acids. In DNA form, the CDR3 reads TGTGCCAGCAGCTTTGCACCCGACAAGGAGCAGTTCTTC. It translates to CASSFAPDKEQFF.

This clone was seen just once. V is TRBV19 and J is TRBJ1-1; perhaps TRBD1 as D (5 bases). The V and J ends lost 6 bases and 1 base respectively, with 15 bases between them. This CDR3 comprises 15 residues. Germline-derived CDR1 and CDR2 are LNHDA and SQIVND (reference sequence). CDR3 amino acids: CASRHEGGENTEAFF. In nucleotides, the CDR3 is TGTGCCAGTAGGCACGAAGGAGGGGAGAACACTGAAGCTTTCTTT.

The chain combines TRBV11-2 with TRBJ2-6, with D possibly TRBD2 on 5 matching bases. This CDR3 region has 16 residues. Germline lookup yields CDR1 SGHAT and CDR2 FQNNGV. V dropped 3 bases and J dropped 0 bases, with 9 bases sitting between them. This chain's CDR3 is CASSFSGYSGANVLTF. In DNA, the CDR3 is TGTGCCAGCAGCTTTTCGGGATACTCTGGGGCCAACGTCCTGACTTTC. Full variable domain (missing parts from reference TRBV11-2 and TRBJ2-6): EAGVAQSPRYKIIEKRQSVAFWCNPISGHATLYWYQQILGQGPKLLIQFQNNGVVDDSQLPKDRFSAERLKGVDSTLKIQPAKLEDSAVYLCASSFSGYSGANVLTFGAGSRLTVL.

The chain uses TRBV7-2 and TRBJ1-5, with 9 bases aligning to TRBD1. Germline V gene lookup returns CDR1 SGHTA and CDR2 FQGNSA. This CDR3 has 14 amino acids. V shed 5 bases, J shed 4 bases, and the junction held 3 bases outside the gene matches. CDR3 bases: TGTGCCAGCAGCCTGACAGGGGGGAATCAGCCCCAGCATTTT. Translation: CASSLTGGNQPQHF.

The genes are TRBV19 and TRBJ2-7; the D gene is possibly TRBD2 (5 bases). Germline V gene lookup returns CDR1 LNHDA and CDR2 SQIVND (reference sequence). The length of the CDR3 is 14 residues. The V end was cut by 3 bases, the J end by 5 bases, with 14 bases between. The CDR3 nucleotides read TGTGCCAGTAGTATTAACACGGGATATAACGAGCAGTACTTC. Translation: CASSINTGYNEQYF. The complete variable domain, with remaining parts taken from reference TRBV19 and TRBJ2-7, reads DGGITQSPKYLFRKEGQNVTLSCEQNLNHDAMYWYRQDPGQGLRLIYYSQIVNDFQKGDIAEGYSVSREKKESFPLTVTSAQKNPTAFYLCASSINTGYNEQYFGPGTRLTVT.

V is TRBV2 and J is TRBJ2-6; 7 bases are a match to TRBD1. Germline CDR1 is SNHLY and CDR2 is FYNNEI. The CDR3 is 16 residues long. The ends lost 3 bases at V and 0 bases at J; junction bases unmatched: 2. The CDR3 is CASSETGFSGANVLTF. CDR3 coding DNA: TGTGCCAGCAGTGAGACAGGGTTCTCTGGGGCCAACGTCCTGACTTTC. Full variable domain (missing parts from reference TRBV2 and TRBJ2-6): EPEVTQTPSHQVTQMGQEVILRCVPISNHLYFYWYRQILGQKVEFLVSFYNNEISEKSEIFDDQFSVERPDGSNFTLKIRSTKLEDSAMYFCASSETGFSGANVLTFGAGSRLTVL.

The chain is built from TRBV11-3 and TRBJ2-3; 8 bases are a match to TRBD2. V was clipped by 5 bases and J by 6 bases; unmatched bases: 10. Germline CDR1 reads SGHNT; CDR2 reads YENEEA. This CDR3 has 15 residues. This CDR3 reads CASSPSGLGGDTQYF. CDR3 in DNA: TGTGCCAGCAGCCCTTCGGGACTAGGGGGGGATACGCAGTATTTT.

The CDR3 bases are TGTGCCAGCAAGGGGCTCAACTATGGCTACACCTTC. Protein sequence: CASKGLNYGYTF. The V and J genes are TRBV6-1 and TRBJ1-2, with D possibly being TRBD1 (5 bases). Per germline, CDR1 MNHNS and CDR2 SASEGT. The CDR3 extends over 12 amino acids. V gave up 7 bases and J gave up 2 bases, with 8 bases separating them.